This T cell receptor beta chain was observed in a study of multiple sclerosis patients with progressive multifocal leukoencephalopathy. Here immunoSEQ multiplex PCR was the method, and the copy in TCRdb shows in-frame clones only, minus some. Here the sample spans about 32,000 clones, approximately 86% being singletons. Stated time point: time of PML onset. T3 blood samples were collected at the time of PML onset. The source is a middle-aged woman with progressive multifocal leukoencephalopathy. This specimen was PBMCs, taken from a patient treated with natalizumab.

This chain's CDR3 is CASSQPGTGGYEQYF. CDR3 nucleotide sequence: TGTGCCAGCAGCCAACCCGGGACAGGGGGCTACGAGCAGTACTTC. This chain connects TRBV5-8 to TRBJ2-7; 11 positions agree with TRBD1. The CDR3 is 15 residues long. J gave up 3 bases and V 4 bases, and 6 bases lay outside the gene matches. Germline V gene data show CDR1 as SGHTS and CDR2 as YDEGEE.